The 9 T cell receptor beta chains below were found in one sample sequenced in a study of cytomegalovirus exposure and HLA in healthy donors. 13 Jbeta primers and 60 Vbeta primers were used for the PCR. Profiled with immunoSEQ multiplex PCR; TCRdb holds only in-frame clones, not every one. Among 85,000 to 100,000 clones listed, roughly 73% were seen once. The specimen sequenced was PBMCs. The receptor set was obtained from a woman in her 40s in good health and CMV-seronegative.

This chain connects TRBV9 to TRBJ2-1, with TRBD2 matching over 11 bases. V shed 0 bases and J 4 bases; nucleotides not matched to a gene: 3. CDR1 is SGDLS and CDR2 is YYNGEE in the germline V gene. The CDR3 runs to 16 residues. DNA of the CDR3: TGTGCCAGCAGCGTAGGGGCTAGCGGGGGGTACAATGAGCAGTTCTTC. Translated: CASSVGASGGYNEQFF.

The chain combines TRBV28 with TRBJ2-3; 7 positions match TRBD2. The CDR3 consists of 13 residues. Trimming removed 8 bases from V and 3 bases from J; junction bases left unmatched: 5. From germline, CDR1 is MDHEN and CDR2 SYDVKM. The CDR3 nucleotides are TGTGCCAGCGGGAGCGGGGTAACAGATACGCAGTATTTT. Protein sequence: CASGSGVTDTQYF.

The V and J genes are TRBV4-3 and TRBJ1-1; 10 nucleotides match TRBD1. The germline gives CDR1 LGHNA, CDR2 YSLEER. The V segment lost 2 bases and the J segment 3 bases; nucleotides outside the gene matches: 15. CDR3 length equals 19 residues. DNA for the CDR3: TGCGCCAGCAGCCAAAGAAGGGGACAGGGGACGCCGTGGGACACTGAAGCTTTCTTT. This encodes CASSQRRGQGTPWDTEAFF.

The chain is built from TRBV6-1 and TRBJ1-5, with 7 nucleotides matching TRBD1. The CDR3 has 14 residues. J was trimmed by 5 bases and V by 3 bases; bases with no gene match: 4. The germline V gene encodes CDR1 MNHNS and CDR2 SASEGT. The CDR3 sequence is CASSDPGGDQPQHF. The CDR3 coding sequence is TGTGCCAGCAGTGACCCAGGGGGTGATCAGCCCCAGCATTTT.

This clone is a singleton in its sample. The genes are TRBV10-2 and TRBJ1-1; TRBD1 aligns across 8 bases. Germline V gives CDR1 WSHSY, CDR2 SAAADI. Trimming at V came to 3 bases and at J to 9 bases, leaving 0 bases not matched to a gene. The CDR3 sequence is 11 residues long. In DNA, the CDR3 is TGCGCCAGCAGTGACAGGGGGCAAGCTTTCTTT. As protein: CASSDRGQAFF.

A few counts support this clone. V is TRBV5-4 and J is TRBJ1-4; a possible D gene is TRBD1 (5 bases). With 2 bases removed from V and 8 bases from J, the gap between germline ends came to 7 bases. CDR1 is SGHNT and CDR2 is YYREEE in the germline V gene (reference sequence). This CDR3 comprises 12 residues. CDR3 nucleotides: TGTGCCAGCAGCTTATCAGGGGAAAAACTGTTTTTT. Its protein product is CASSLSGEKLFF. The entire variable domain, with the rest obtained from reference TRBV5-4 and TRBJ1-4, is as follows: ETGVTQSPTHLIKTRGQQVTLRCSSQSGHNTVSWYQQALGQGPQFIFQYYREEENGRGNFPPRFSGLQFPNYSSELNVNALELDDSALYLCASSLSGEKLFFGSGTQLSVL.

This clone appeared a few times. CDR3 amino acids: CASSPSGGETQYF. Here the CDR3 DNA reads TGTGCCAGCAGCCCCTCCGGGGGAGAGACCCAGTACTTC. This chain uses TRBV7-2 with TRBJ2-5; a possible D gene is TRBD2 (6 bases). The CDR3 runs 13 residues. V was cut by 5 bases and J by 4 bases, with 11 bases left in between. CDR1 is SGHTA and CDR2 is FQGNSA in the germline V gene.

V and J are TRBV9 and TRBJ1-3; no reliable D call. This CDR3 region has 17 residues. Trimming took 2 bases from V and 4 from J, leaving 19 bases between them. The germline V gene encodes CDR1 SGDLS and CDR2 YYNGEE. The chain's CDR3 is CASSVLAEAYRGNTIYF. The CDR3 DNA reads TGTGCCAGCAGCGTTTTAGCGGAGGCTTATCGAGGAAACACCATATATTTT.

The rearrangement joins TRBV2 to TRBJ1-3; perhaps TRBD1 as D (6 bases). The CDR3 covers 15 residues. V gave up 5 bases and J gave up 3 bases, with 14 bases separating them. Germline loops: CDR1 SNHLY, CDR2 FYNNEI. The CDR3 spells CASSISQGYGNTIYF. CDR3 nucleotides: TGTGCCAGCAGTATATCGCAGGGGTATGGAAACACCATATATTTT.